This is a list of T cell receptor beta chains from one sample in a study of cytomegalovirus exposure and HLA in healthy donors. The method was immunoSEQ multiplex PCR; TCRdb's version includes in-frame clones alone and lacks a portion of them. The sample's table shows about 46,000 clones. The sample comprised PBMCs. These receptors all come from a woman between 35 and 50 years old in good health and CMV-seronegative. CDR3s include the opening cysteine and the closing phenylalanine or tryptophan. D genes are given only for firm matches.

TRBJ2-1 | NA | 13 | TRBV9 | CASSPTSPGEQFF | TGTGCCAGCAGCCCGACTAGTCCCGGTGAGCAGTTCTTC
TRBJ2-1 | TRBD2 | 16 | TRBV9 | CASSGLAGETYNEQFF | TGTGCCAGCAGCGGACTAGCGGGGGAAACCTACAATGAGCAGTTCTTC
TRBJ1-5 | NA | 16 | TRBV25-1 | CASSVRTIPNNQPQHF | TGTGCCAGCAGTGTAAGGACTATACCTAATAATCAGCCCCAGCATTTT
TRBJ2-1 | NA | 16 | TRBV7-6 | CASSLEGGARLNEQFF | TGTGCCAGCAGCTTAGAGGGGGGGGCGCGGCTGAATGAGCAGTTCTTC
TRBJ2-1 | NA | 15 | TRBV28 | CASSFGGGAYNEQFF | TGTGCCAGCAGTTTCGGAGGGGGCGCCTACAATGAGCAGTTCTTC
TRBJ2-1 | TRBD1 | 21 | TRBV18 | CASSWSWDRPVSSNSYNEQFF | TGTGCCAGCTCCTGGAGCTGGGACAGGCCGGTTTCCTCAAACTCCTACAATGAGCAGTTCTTC
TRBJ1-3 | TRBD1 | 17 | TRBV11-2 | CASSRTGGQLHGNTIYF | TGTGCCAGCAGCCGGACAGGGGGGCAACTACACGGAAACACCATATATTTT
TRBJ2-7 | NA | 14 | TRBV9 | CASSVSSSSYEQYF | TGTGCCAGCAGCGTTAGCTCGAGCTCCTACGAGCAGTACTTC
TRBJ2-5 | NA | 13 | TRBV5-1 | CASSSSPQETQYF | TGCGCCAGCAGCTCTTCCCCCCAAGAGACCCAGTACTTC
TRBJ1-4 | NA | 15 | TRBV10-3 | CAIAQEGATNEKLFF | TGTGCCATAGCTCAAGAGGGGGCAACTAATGAAAAACTGTTTTTT
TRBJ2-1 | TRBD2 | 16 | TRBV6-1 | CASSGKLAGGDNEQFF | TGTGCCAGCAGTGGTAAATTAGCGGGGGGCGACAATGAGCAGTTCTTC
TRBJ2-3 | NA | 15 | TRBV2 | CASSVLDRGLDTQYF | TGTGCCAGCAGTGTCCTTGACCGGGGTCTCGATACGCAGTATTTT
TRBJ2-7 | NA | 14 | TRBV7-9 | CASSLGEPGDEQYF | TGTGCCAGCAGCTTAGGGGAACCGGGGGACGAGCAGTACTTC
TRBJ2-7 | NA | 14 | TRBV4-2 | CASSQGQVSDEQYF | TGTGCCAGCAGCCAAGGGCAGGTTTCGGACGAGCAGTACTTC
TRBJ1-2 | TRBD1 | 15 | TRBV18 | CASSPTTGEIYGYTF | TGTGCCAGCTCACCCACGACAGGGGAAATCTATGGCTACACCTTC
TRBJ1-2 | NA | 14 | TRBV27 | CASSPLQGTYRYTF | TGTGCCAGCAGTCCCTTACAGGGAACCTATCGCTACACCTTC
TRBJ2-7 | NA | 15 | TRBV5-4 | CASSSHPMDSYEQYF | TGTGCCAGCAGCTCCCACCCAATGGACAGCTACGAGCAGTACTTC
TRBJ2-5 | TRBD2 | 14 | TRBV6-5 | CAVREGGAEETQYF | TGTGCCGTCCGGGAGGGGGGAGCGGAGGAGACCCAGTACTTC
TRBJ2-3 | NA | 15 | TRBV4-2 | CASSQQGGSTDTQYF | TGTGCCAGCAGCCAACAGGGGGGAAGCACAGATACGCAGTATTTT
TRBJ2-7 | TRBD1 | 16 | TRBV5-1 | CASSFFRTGDLYEQYF | TGCGCCAGCAGCTTCTTCAGGACAGGGGACCTCTACGAGCAGTACTTC
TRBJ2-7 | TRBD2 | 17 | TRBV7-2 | CASSLAGLAGPAYEQYF | TGTGCCAGCAGCTTAGCGGGACTAGCGGGCCCTGCCTACGAGCAGTACTTC
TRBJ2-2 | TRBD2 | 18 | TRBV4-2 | CASSPRGTSVSNTGELFF | TGTGCCAGCAGCCCCCGAGGGACTAGCGTATCGAACACCGGGGAGCTGTTTTTT